One and the same sample provided the 26 T cell receptor beta chains below, sequenced in a study of T cell repertoires in cytomegalovirus infection. Their recognized antigens are unknown. TCRdb re-derived calls from the reads in MiXCR, one entry per CDR3 protein. This table has some 900,000 distinct CDR3 sequences, 30% to 35% appearing once. The specimen comprised cultured CD8+ T cells from PBMCs, sampled from culture after CMV antigen stimulation. All receptors come from a human donor in good health (CMV status not recorded). Some clones in this sample may be carry-over from other donors' samples.

The chain couples TRBV7-9 to TRBJ2-1, with 9 bases lining up with TRBD2. The ends lost 2 bases at V and 8 bases at J; junction bases unmatched: 7. From germline, CDR1 is SEHNR and CDR2 FQNEAQ (reference sequence). The CDR3 loop spans 15 amino acids. In DNA, the CDR3 is TGTGCCAGCAGCTTAAAAGGCGGGGGGGCCGATGAGCAGTTCTTC. It encodes CASSLKGGGADEQFF.

This clonotype was seen ten or more times. The chain recombines TRBV7-9 with TRBJ2-1; D possibly matches TRBD1 or TRBD2 (6 bases each). Between the trimmed V and J ends, which lost 1 base and 5 bases, there was a span of 15 bases. Per germline, CDR1 SEHNR and CDR2 FQNEAQ (reference sequence). This CDR3 contains 16 residues. CDR3 DNA: TGTGCCAGCAGCTTAGATGGGGGGCCAGCGAACAATGAGCAGTTCTTC. Protein product: CASSLDGGPANNEQFF.

This chain connects TRBV5-5 to TRBJ1-3; TRBD1 is a possible D gene (5 bases). Germline V lookup: CDR1 SGHKS, CDR2 YYEKEE (reference sequence). V was trimmed by 4 bases and J by 0 bases, leaving 17 bases between them. This CDR3 is built from 17 residues. The DNA of the CDR3 is TGTGCCAGCAGCCTGAGGAGGGGCCATTCCTCTGGAAACACCATATATTTT. Encoded protein: CASSLRRGHSSGNTIYF. Filled out from reference TRBV5-5 and TRBJ1-3, the complete variable domain reads DAGVTQSPTHLIKTRGQQVTLRCSPISGHKSVSWYQQVLGQGPQFIFQYYEKEERGRGNFPDRFSARQFPNYSSELNVNALLLGDSALYLCASSLRRGHSSGNTIYFGEGSWLTVV.

The chain recombines TRBV12-3 or TRBV12-4 with TRBJ2-3, with TRBD2 as a possible D gene (6 bases). The CDR3 extends over 15 amino acids. V dropped 8 bases and J dropped 0 bases, with 15 bases sitting between them. The CDR3 DNA reads as TGTGCCAGCGTGAGGAGGGCTACTAGCACAGATACGCAGTATTTT. Translating gives CASVRRATSTDTQYF.

The chain employs TRBV29-1 and TRBJ2-7; D is undetermined. The V gene lost 6 bases and the J gene lost 5 bases, with 11 bases spanning the gap. The germline CDR1 and CDR2 sequences are SQVTM and ANQGSEA. CDR3 length equals 11 residues. As DNA, the CDR3 is TGCAGCGTCGCCTTATGGAACGAGCAGTACTTC. It yields the protein CSVALWNEQYF.

As for this clonotype: At one end, the junction sequence differs from germline, possibly due to a read error. The chain couples TRBV13 to TRBJ1-2; D is possibly TRBD1 (5 bases). The germline V gene has CDR1 PRHDT and CDR2 FYEKMQ (reference sequence). The CDR3 has 15 amino acids. Written as DNA, the CDR3 is TGCGCCAGCAGCTTGGAGGGCAGGGAGGATGATGGCTACACCTTC. Its translation: CASSLEGREDDGYTF. The full variable domain, in which reference TRBV13 and TRBJ1-2 provide the parts outside the CDR3, is AAGVIQSPRHLIKEKRETATLKCYPIPRHDTVYWYQQGPGQDPQFLISFYEKMQSDKGSIPDRFSAQQFSDYHSELNMSSLELGDSALYFCASSLEGREDDGYTFGSGTRLTVV.

The V call is TRBV20-1, the J call TRBJ2-2; D call uncertain. From germline, CDR1 is DFQATT and CDR2 SNEGSKA (reference sequence). The ends were cut back, 3 bases at V and 6 bases at J, with 5 bases in the middle. The CDR3 totals 11 residues. CDR3: CSASGPGELFF. CDR3 DNA sequence: TGCAGTGCTAGCGGACCCGGGGAGCTGTTTTTT.

The chain combines TRBV7-3 with TRBJ2-1; TRBD2 matches 7 bases. The germline CDR1 and CDR2 sequences are SGHTA and FQGTGA. The length of the CDR3 is 13 residues. J was trimmed by 6 bases and V by 4 bases; bases with no gene match: 3. This chain's CDR3 is CASSSRTSNEQFF. The CDR3 DNA follows: TGTGCCAGCAGCTCTAGGACTAGCAATGAGCAGTTCTTC.

This chain connects TRBV27 to TRBJ2-3, with TRBD2 identical over 11 bases. The junction had 6 bases not matched to a gene; V was cut back by 4 bases and J by 0 bases. Germline V gene sequence: CDR1 MNHEY, CDR2 SMNVEV (reference sequence). The CDR3 spans 17 residues. The chain's CDR3 is CASSYLAGGLSTDTQYF. CDR3 coding DNA: TGTGCCAGCAGTTACTTAGCGGGGGGGCTAAGCACAGATACGCAGTATTTT.

The genes are TRBV19 and TRBJ1-5; TRBD1 is a possible D gene (5 bases). Germline lookup yields CDR1 LNHDA and CDR2 SQIVND (reference sequence). The CDR3 sequence is 15 residues long. V was shortened by 7 bases and J by 3 bases, with 16 bases between the two germline ends. As DNA, the CDR3 is TGTGCCAGTAAACCCCCCAGGGCCTACAATCAGCCCCAGCATTTT. Protein: CASKPPRAYNQPQHF.

J is TRBJ2-1 and V is TRBV20-1, with D possibly called TRBD1 or TRBD2 (5 bases each). This CDR3 region has 16 residues. CDR1 and CDR2 (germline): DFQATT, SNEGSKA (reference sequence). Trimming took off 0 bases at V and 0 bases at J, with 12 bases between the two ends. The CDR3 is CSAREVGVSSYNEQFF. CDR3 in DNA: TGCAGTGCTAGAGAGGTGGGGGTAAGCTCCTACAATGAGCAGTTCTTC.

The rearrangement uses TRBV6-2 or TRBV6-3 and TRBJ2-1; no definite D call. The ends were cut back, 0 bases at V and 9 bases at J, with 9 bases in the middle. Germline CDR1 reads MNHEY; CDR2 reads SVGEGT. This CDR3 is 13 amino acids long. CDR3 residues: CASSYSSNGEQFF. The CDR3 nucleotides read TGTGCCAGCAGTTACTCGAGCAATGGTGAGCAGTTCTTC.

V usage is TRBV28 and J usage is TRBJ1-5; D gene uncertain. This CDR3 comprises 17 residues. V lost 2 bases and J 1 base, leaving 15 bases between the germline ends. Germline CDR1 reads MDHEN; CDR2 reads SYDVKM. Written as DNA, the CDR3 is TGTGCCAGCAGTTTAGTCAACCTATGGGGAAGCAATCAGCCCCAGCATTTT. Protein sequence: CASSLVNLWGSNQPQHF.

A few counts support this clonotype. This chain links TRBV7-9 with TRBJ1-1, with D possibly TRBD1 on 5 matching bases. The CDR3 consists of 15 residues. Per germline, CDR1 SEHNR and CDR2 FQNEAQ (reference sequence). The V end lost 1 base, the J end lost 3 bases, and 12 bases lay between the germline ends. CDR3 amino acids: CASSLGGSGDTEAFF. The CDR3 DNA follows: TGTGCCAGCAGCTTAGGAGGGTCGGGGGACACTGAAGCTTTCTTT.

The CDR3 here is CASTTGGSNQPQHF. CDR3 bases: TGTGCCAGCACTACAGGGGGAAGCAATCAGCCCCAGCATTTT. The chain uses TRBV2 and TRBJ1-5, with 8 bases lining up with TRBD1. The CDR3 consists of 14 residues. V shed 7 bases, J shed 1 base, and the junction held 3 bases outside the gene matches. Germline V gene sequence: CDR1 SNHLY, CDR2 FYNNEI.

This clonotype was seen a few times. The chain is built from TRBV12-5 and TRBJ1-1; 7 bases match TRBD1. The length of the CDR3 is 16 residues. Germline CDR1 reads LGHNT; CDR2 reads FRNRAP. Trimming removed 0 bases from V and 5 bases from J; junction bases left unmatched: 9. CDR3 protein: CASGLVLRRGRTEAFF. The CDR3 DNA sequence: TGTGCTAGTGGTTTGGTACTTCGCAGGGGGAGGACTGAAGCTTTCTTT.

The chain links TRBV9 to TRBJ1-1, with 10 bases fitting TRBD1. CDR3 length: 16 residues. With 3 bases clipped from V and 4 bases from J, the junction kept 9 bases outside the gene matches. Germline values: CDR1 SGDLS, CDR2 YYNGEE. CDR3: CASSERRDRGLTEAFF. CDR3 nucleotide sequence: TGTGCCAGCAGCGAACGACGGGACAGGGGCCTCACTGAAGCTTTCTTT.

The chain couples TRBV7-2 to TRBJ2-1; the D gene could be TRBD1 or TRBD2 (5 bases each). Germline CDR1 reads SGHTA; CDR2 reads FQGNSA. Trimming left V 5 bases short and J 7 bases short, with 15 bases between. The CDR3 is 14 amino acids. Here the CDR3 reads CASSQSGLVNEQFF. The CDR3 nucleotides read TGTGCCAGCAGCCAATCGGGGCTAGTGAATGAGCAGTTCTTC.

V gene TRBV6-8 combines with J gene TRBJ2-2; no clear D. The CDR3 is 17 residues long. Looked up from germline, CDR1 is MNHGY and CDR2 is SAAAGT. The V gene lost 0 bases and the J gene lost 0 bases, with 11 bases spanning the gap. The chain's CDR3 is CASSYSTARSNTGELFF. The CDR3 DNA sequence: TGTGCCAGCAGTTACTCGACGGCCAGGTCGAACACCGGGGAGCTGTTTTTT.

The chain recombines TRBV7-9 with TRBJ1-4, with TRBD1 matching over 8 bases. This CDR3 has 16 amino acids. V was pared by 1 base and J by 7 bases, with 8 bases of the junction left unmatched. Germline V gene data show CDR1 as SEHNR and CDR2 as FQNEAQ (reference sequence). The CDR3 loop reads CASSLGQGASSEKLFF. DNA of the CDR3: TGTGCCAGCAGCTTAGGGCAGGGGGCGAGTAGTGAAAAACTGTTTTTT.

With regard to this clonotype: A single base separates this from a much larger clone, so it may be a read error. The chain recombines TRBV5-4 with TRBJ2-1, with 15 nucleotides matching TRBD2. V dropped 4 bases and J dropped 8; count of bases not matched to a gene: 4. CDR1 and CDR2 (germline): SGHNT, YYREEE (reference sequence). CDR3 length equals 15 residues. The CDR3 DNA is TGTGCCAGCAGCCGGACTAGCGGGGGGGGGGATGAGCAGTTCTTC. It translates to CASSRTSGGGDEQFF.

The chain joins TRBV6-1 to TRBJ1-5, with TRBD1 matching 9 bases. In germline, CDR1 is MNHNS, CDR2 SASEGT. Trimming at V came to 6 bases and at J to 6 bases, leaving 6 bases not matched to a gene. The CDR3 is made up of 14 amino acids. CDR3 residues: CASRGQGTIQPQHF. DNA of the CDR3: TGTGCCAGCAGGGGACAGGGAACGATTCAGCCCCAGCATTTT.

The rearrangement uses TRBV4-1 and TRBJ1-1; 10 positions match TRBD1. There are 19 residues in the CDR3. CDR1 is MGHRA and CDR2 is YSYEKL in the germline V gene. J was trimmed by 0 bases and V by 0 bases; bases with no gene match: 10. CDR3 nucleotides: TGCGCCAGCAGCCAAGATCTATTGGGGACAGGGGTCTTGAACACTGAAGCTTTCTTT. This sequence encodes CASSQDLLGTGVLNTEAFF.

This chain joins TRBV20-1 and TRBJ2-1; 9 bases are shared with TRBD2. Germline CDR1 and CDR2: DFQATT and SNEGSKA (reference sequence). The CDR3 consists of 16 residues. V dropped 5 bases and J dropped 8; count of bases not matched to a gene: 16. CDR3 region: CSASRRGSGGRDEQFF. The CDR3 DNA sequence: TGCAGTGCTTCCCGTCGGGGTAGCGGGGGTAGGGATGAGCAGTTCTTC.

This clonotype was recorded a few times. V usage is TRBV7-6 and J usage is TRBJ2-5, with D possibly TRBD1 on 6 matching bases. Trimming pared 1 base from V and 4 bases from J, leaving 16 bases between. Germline V gene data show CDR1 as SGHVS and CDR2 as FNYEAQ. There are 16 residues in the CDR3. The DNA for the CDR3 is TGTGCCAGCAGCTTAGTCGTCGCAGGGGTGGGAGAGACCCAGTACTTC. Its translation is CASSLVVAGVGETQYF.

This clonotype came up once. A clone one base away is much larger, so this may be a read error. This sequence joins TRBV12-3 or TRBV12-4 and TRBJ2-3; D call uncertain. The CDR3 sequence is 14 residues long. The CDR3 DNA follows: TGTGCCAGCAGTTTAGGGGCTATCACAGATATGCAGTATTTT. It is translated as CASSLGAITDMQYF.